This TCR beta chain was retrieved from a study of blood T cell repertoires in COVID-19. The data were produced by immunoSEQ multiplex PCR, yet TCRdb's version contains in-frame clones alone and is incomplete. This sample has 300,000 to 400,000 clones, with 70% to 90% found just once. Seattle researchers signed up patients amid active infection and tracked them longitudinally. The CDR3 totals 13 residues. V shed 1 base and J shed 10 bases, with 11 bases lying between them. In germline, CDR1 is SGHVS, CDR2 FQNEAQ. The source is a young woman with COVID-19, enrolled during active disease. The sample comprised peripheral blood. This chain links TRBV7-8 with TRBJ2-1; possibly TRBD1 for D (5 bases). The CDR3 spells CASSLVGPYEQFF. The CDR3 nucleotides read TGTGCCAGCAGCTTAGTGGGGCCTTACGAGCAGTTCTTC.